The 17 T cell receptor beta chains in this list originate from one sample, sequenced in a study of T cell responses to AZD1222 COVID-19 vaccine. TCRdb's table, derived via immunoSEQ multiplex PCR, lists solely in-frame clones and lacks some. The table lists more than 95,000 clones, 86% of them singletons, with less than 4% in the top ten. This sample comprised peripheral blood, obtained 28 days after the second dose of the MenACWY control vaccine. All receptors derive from an adult who received the MenACWY meningococcal vaccine as a control.

There are a few counts of this clone. This chain links TRBV6-2 or TRBV6-3 with TRBJ1-2; 7 bases line up with TRBD1. The V gene end was trimmed by 4 bases and the J gene end by 12 bases; junction bases not matched to a gene: 17. Per the germline V gene, CDR1 is MNHEY and CDR2 is SVGEGT. The CDR3 is made up of 15 amino acids. CDR3: CASSSLGTVGRGHTF. The CDR3 DNA reads as TGTGCCAGCAGTTCTCTTGGGACAGTGGGGAGAGGCCACACCTTC.

The chain joins TRBV28 to TRBJ1-2; perhaps TRBD1 as D (6 bases). The CDR3 runs to 16 residues. Germline assignment: CDR1 MDHEN and CDR2 SYDVKM. Trimming removed 1 base at V and 8 bases at J, with 20 bases between. DNA for the CDR3: TGTGCCAGCAGTTTATCGACAGGAGGATCTAGGGGAGGCTACACCTTC. Amino acids: CASSLSTGGSRGGYTF.

The V call is TRBV19, the J call TRBJ1-2; D unclear. V was trimmed by 4 bases and J by 2 bases, leaving 8 bases between them. CDR3 length: 13 amino acids. Germline V gene data show CDR1 as LNHDA and CDR2 as SQIVND (reference sequence). Written as DNA, the CDR3 is TGTGCCAGTAGTAGTTCGGCGAACTATGGCTACACCTTC. This encodes CASSSSANYGYTF.

The CDR3: CASSLPGGSYEQYF. The CDR3 bases are TGTGCCAGCAGTTTGCCCGGGGGCAGTTACGAGCAGTACTTC. V and J are TRBV28 and TRBJ2-7, with D perhaps given as TRBD1 or TRBD2 (6 bases each). The germline CDR1 and CDR2 sequences are MDHEN and SYDVKM. The CDR3 is 14 residues long. V lost 3 bases to trimming and J lost 4 bases, with 13 bases between them.

This chain links TRBV19 with TRBJ1-2; 9 bases agree with TRBD1. This CDR3 has 15 residues. J was trimmed by 6 bases and V by 6 bases; bases with no gene match: 11. CDR1 is LNHDA, CDR2 SQIVND, per germline (reference sequence). DNA of the CDR3: TGTGCCAGTAGCACTGTACAGGGGGCTATCGATGGCTACACCTTC. Its protein is CASSTVQGAIDGYTF.

The genes are TRBV7-8 and TRBJ1-2; possible D gene TRBD1, 6 bases. The germline CDR1 and CDR2 sequences are SGHVS and FQNEAQ. Trimming removed 0 bases from V and 7 bases from J, with 18 bases in between. The CDR3 is 16 residues long. The DNA of the CDR3 is TGTGCCAGCAGCTTAGCGGGGGCGGGGGCGCAGGGTGGCTACACCTTC. This encodes CASSLAGAGAQGGYTF.

This chain links TRBV27 with TRBJ1-2; TRBD1 might be the D (5 bases). Trimming removed 1 base at V and 1 base at J, with 13 bases between. This CDR3 spans 16 amino acids. CDR1 is MNHEY, CDR2 SMNVEV, per germline (reference sequence). CDR3 in amino acids: CASSLYGGAGNYGYTF. The CDR3 nucleotides are TGTGCCAGCAGTTTATATGGGGGAGCGGGTAACTATGGCTACACCTTC.

The chain carries TRBV10-3 and TRBJ2-5; 10 bases line up with TRBD2. V shed 5 bases and J 5 bases; nucleotides not matched to a gene: 8. The CDR3 extends over 15 amino acids. The germline V gene encodes CDR1 ENHRY and CDR2 SYGVKD. The CDR3 DNA reads as TGTGCCATCAGTCCGAGCGGGGGGGCCCAGGAGACCCAGTACTTC. This gives the protein CAISPSGGAQETQYF.

This rearrangement joins TRBV16 to TRBJ1-2, with D unresolved. The V and J ends lost 0 bases and 4 bases respectively, with 9 bases between them. The CDR3 covers 14 residues. Germline V gene lookup returns CDR1 KGHSY and CDR2 FQNENV. The chain's CDR3 is CASSQSIIVYGYTF. CDR3 sequence (DNA): TGTGCCAGCAGCCAATCGATTATTGTCTATGGCTACACCTTC. The whole variable domain, filled in from reference TRBV16 and TRBJ1-2, reads GEEVAQTPKHLVRGEGQKAKLYCAPIKGHSYVFWYQQVLKNEFKFLISFQNENVFDETGMPKERFSAKCLPNSPCSLEIQATKLEDSAVYFCASSQSIIVYGYTFGSGTRLTVV.

The V gene is TRBV4-2, the J gene TRBJ2-7; TRBD2 might be the D (5 bases). The CDR3 is made up of 16 amino acids. The germline CDR1 and CDR2 sequences are LGHNA and YNFKEQ. V lost 0 bases to trimming and J lost 4 bases, with 16 bases between them. CDR3 DNA: TGTGCCAGCAGCCAAGATGCATCCGGGATGAGGTACGAGCAGTACTTC. This gives the protein CASSQDASGMRYEQYF.

This clone was counted a few times. The chain uses TRBV15 and TRBJ1-2; no clear D. CDR3 length: 12 residues. The V and J ends lost 1 base and 8 bases respectively, with 8 bases between them. The germline V gene encodes CDR1 LNHNV and CDR2 YYDKDF (reference sequence). As DNA, the CDR3 is TGTGCCACCAGCAGAGTAAGGAAAGGCTACACCTTC. It is translated as CATSRVRKGYTF.

The chain carries TRBV18 and TRBJ2-1; D not resolved. The CDR3 contains 14 residues. Germline CDR1 and CDR2: KGHSH and LQKENI. V lost 0 bases and J 7 bases, leaving 10 bases between the germline ends. The CDR3, as DNA: TGTGCCAGCTCACCACCACAACGACCTAATGAGCAGTTCTTC. Translation: CASSPPQRPNEQFF.

J is TRBJ1-1 and V is TRBV20-1, with unresolved D. The V end lost 5 bases, the J end lost 0 bases, and 4 bases lay between the germline ends. The germline V gene has CDR1 DFQATT and CDR2 SNEGSKA (reference sequence). The CDR3 runs to 11 residues. The CDR3 bases are TGCAGTGCTCGGATGAACACTGAAGCTTTCTTT. This gives the protein CSARMNTEAFF.

The chain is built from TRBV3-1 (or the pseudogene TRBV3-2) and TRBJ1-2, with D possibly TRBD1 on 5 matching bases. Germline-derived CDR1 and CDR2 are LGHDT and YNNKEL (reference sequence). V was clipped by 3 bases and J by 4 bases, with 15 bases between them. This CDR3 contains 15 residues. CDR3 loop: CASSQSPDSRYGYTF. The CDR3 DNA reads TGTGCCAGCAGCCAGAGTCCTGACAGCCGCTATGGCTACACCTTC.

V usage is TRBV27 and J usage is TRBJ2-3; 8 nucleotides match TRBD2. CDR1 is MNHEY, CDR2 SMNVEV, per germline (reference sequence). V gave up 4 bases and J gave up 6 bases; unmatched junction bases: 3. This CDR3 spans 13 amino acids. DNA for the CDR3: TGTGCCAGCAGTTGGACGGGGGGGGATACGCAGTATTTT. Amino acid sequence: CASSWTGGDTQYF.

J is TRBJ1-4 and V is TRBV4-1; TRBD1 is a possible D gene (6 bases). Germline CDR1 MGHRA, CDR2 YSYEKL. V gave up 4 bases and J gave up 3 bases, with 9 bases separating them. The CDR3 extends over 14 amino acids. Written as DNA, the CDR3 is TGCGCCAGCAGCCTCAGGGGTGCTAATGAAAAACTGTTTTTT. As protein: CASSLRGANEKLFF.

This clone was counted a single time. The chain has TRBV6-4 and TRBJ1-6, with 7 positions matching TRBD1. After removal of 8 bases from V and 5 bases from J, the junction contained 12 bases not matched to a gene. CDR1 MRHNA and CDR2 SNTAGT come from the germline V gene. The CDR3 sequence is 16 residues long. The CDR3 region is CASPEGGDSHNSPLHF. CDR3 nucleotides: TGTGCCAGCCCTGAAGGAGGGGACAGTCATAATTCACCCCTCCACTTT.